These 18 T cell receptor beta chains came from one sample sequenced in a study of blood T cell repertoires in COVID-19. Generated by immunoSEQ multiplex PCR, the TCRdb table keeps only in-frame clones and is missing some. The sample contains 40,000 to 45,000 clones, nearly 90% of which appear only once. Sequencing used peripheral blood. The receptors originated from a human donor in a cohort sampled during active COVID-19.

V usage is TRBV4-1 and J usage is TRBJ1-2, with D hard to call. Germline V CDR1 and CDR2: MGHRA, YSYEKL. Trimming took 1 base from V and 2 from J, leaving 8 bases between them. This CDR3 has 14 amino acids. The CDR3 reads CASSQGLSNYGYTF. DNA for the CDR3: TGCGCCAGCAGCCAAGGTCTAAGCAACTATGGCTACACCTTC.

This chain joins TRBV5-1 and TRBJ2-7, with D possibly matching TRBD1 (6 bases). This CDR3 has 14 residues. Germline V lookup: CDR1 SGHRS, CDR2 YFSETQ. Trimming removed 2 bases at V and 2 bases at J, with 11 bases between. CDR3 bases: TGCGCCAGCAGCTTCGCAGGGGACGCCTACGAGCAGTACTTC. It specifies CASSFAGDAYEQYF.

CDR3 protein: CSVEEQGVGELFF. The CDR3 nucleotides read TGCAGCGTTGAAGAACAGGGGGTTGGGGAGCTGTTTTTT. V and J are TRBV29-1 and TRBJ2-2; TRBD1 aligns across 8 bases. CDR3 length: 13 residues. Germline V gives CDR1 SQVTM, CDR2 ANQGSEA. Trimming took 0 bases from V and 8 from J; bases not matched to a gene: 2.

This chain links TRBV25-1 with TRBJ2-1; 14 bases fit TRBD2. There are 15 residues in the CDR3. In germline, CDR1 is MGHDK, CDR2 SYGVNS. The V and J ends lost 5 bases and 8 bases, in that order; junction bases with no gene match: 5. CDR3 in amino acids: CASSPGLAGVDEQFF. The CDR3 region has the DNA TGTGCCAGCAGTCCGGGACTAGCGGGAGTAGATGAGCAGTTCTTC.

V gene TRBV30 combines with J gene TRBJ2-2; 7 bases are shared with TRBD1. Trimming removed 3 bases from V and 6 bases from J; junction bases left unmatched: 7. Germline V CDR1 and CDR2: GTSNPN, SVGIG (reference sequence). There are 14 residues in the CDR3. DNA for the CDR3: TGTGCCTGGAGGAACAGGGGTGAGGCCGGGGAGCTGTTTTTT. Translated: CAWRNRGEAGELFF. Full variable domain (missing parts from reference TRBV30 and TRBJ2-2): SQTIHQWPATLVQPVGSPLSLECTVEGTSNPNLYWYRQAAGRGLQLLFYSVGIGQISSEVPQNLSASRPQDRQFILSSKKLLLSDSGFYLCAWRNRGEAGELFFGEGSRLTVL.

This clone has a handful of counts. The rearrangement uses TRBV27 and TRBJ2-3; TRBD2 matches at 7 bases. The V gene's germline CDR1 is MNHEY and CDR2 SMNVEV (reference sequence). This CDR3 has 14 amino acids. V shed 4 bases, J shed 2 bases, and the junction held 3 bases outside the gene matches. The CDR3 DNA is TGTGCCAGCAGTTGGGAGCGGGACACAGATACGCAGTATTTT. It codes for CASSWERDTDTQYF.

CDR3 DNA: TGTGCCTGGACCATGGACAGGAACTATGGCTACACCTTC. Translated: CAWTMDRNYGYTF. The genes are TRBV30 and TRBJ1-2; 7 bases are shared with TRBD1. Germline V gene lookup returns CDR1 GTSNPN and CDR2 SVGIG (reference sequence). Trimming removed 4 bases from V and 2 bases from J; junction bases left unmatched: 4. The CDR3 length is 13 residues.

This chain joins TRBV7-2 and TRBJ1-2, with TRBD1 matching 7 bases. This CDR3 contains 13 residues. Germline CDR1 reads SGHTA; CDR2 reads FQGNSA. V was pared by 5 bases and J by 7 bases, with 7 bases of the junction left unmatched. CDR3 amino acids: CASSQTGISGYTF. For the CDR3, the DNA is TGTGCCAGCAGCCAGACAGGGATTAGTGGCTACACCTTC.

The CDR3 DNA reads as TGCGCCAGCAGCGTGACAGGGATGAACACTGAAGCTTTCTTT. Its protein product is CASSVTGMNTEAFF. This chain connects TRBV5-1 to TRBJ1-1, with 7 nucleotides matching TRBD1. Germline CDR1 SGHRS, CDR2 YFSETQ. Trimming cost V 4 bases and J 0 bases; bases outside gene matches: 3. The CDR3 consists of 14 residues.

J is TRBJ2-3 and V is TRBV18, with TRBD2 matching over 9 bases. V shed 4 bases and J 0 bases; nucleotides not matched to a gene: 14. The CDR3 contains 19 residues. Germline V gives CDR1 KGHSH, CDR2 LQKENI. CDR3 amino acids: CASSRRLSGGTPSTDTQYF. The CDR3 nucleotides read TGTGCCAGCTCACGACGTCTTAGCGGGGGCACCCCTAGCACAGATACGCAGTATTTT.

V gene TRBV5-1 combines with J gene TRBJ1-5, with D possibly TRBD1 on 6 matching bases. Germline V gene data show CDR1 as SGHRS and CDR2 as YFSETQ. The V end lost 7 bases, the J end lost 5 bases, and 16 bases lay between the germline ends. CDR3 length: 14 residues. The CDR3 DNA is TGCGCCAGCTCGGCGCAGGGGCTGGATCAGCCCCAGCATTTT. Amino acids: CASSAQGLDQPQHF.

The chain is built from TRBV27 and TRBJ2-7; maybe TRBD2 (7 bases). V was cut by 3 bases and J by 5 bases, with 11 bases left in between. Germline V CDR1 and CDR2: MNHEY, SMNVEV (reference sequence). The CDR3 loop spans 13 amino acids. The CDR3 loop is CASSLGGLNEQYF. The CDR3 nucleotides read TGTGCCAGCAGTTTGGGGGGGCTCAACGAGCAGTACTTC.

V usage is TRBV5-8 and J usage is TRBJ1-6, with a weak D call TRBD1 (6 bases). V shed 0 bases and J shed 7 bases, with 11 bases lying between them. Germline V gene lookup returns CDR1 SGHTS and CDR2 YDEGEE. The CDR3 has 15 residues. CDR3 sequence reads: CASSLGDRFNSPLHF. CDR3 DNA: TGTGCCAGCAGCTTGGGAGACAGGTTCAATTCACCCCTCCACTTT.

The rearrangement links TRBV5-6 to TRBJ2-1; D is perhaps TRBD2 (6 bases). The CDR3 is 17 residues long. With 4 bases removed from V and 0 bases from J, the gap between germline ends came to 17 bases. From germline, CDR1 is SGHDT and CDR2 YYEEEE. CDR3 loop: CASSLGSTGSSYNEQFF. The DNA of the CDR3 is TGTGCCAGCAGCCTCGGGTCCACCGGGAGCTCCTACAATGAGCAGTTCTTC.

Comment on this clone: Other DNA sequences in this sample translate to the same CDR3. CDR3 nucleotide sequence: TGTGCCAGCAGTTACAGAAGCTCCTACGAGCAGTACTTC. This sequence encodes CASSYRSSYEQYF. The chain couples TRBV27 to TRBJ2-7; D remains unclear. The V gene's germline CDR1 is MNHEY and CDR2 SMNVEV (reference sequence). This CDR3 is built from 13 residues. The V end lost 4 bases, the J end lost 0 bases, and 7 bases lay between the germline ends.

The chain couples TRBV6-5 to TRBJ2-1; 9 bases are a match to TRBD2. V shed 8 bases and J 6 bases; nucleotides not matched to a gene: 5. Germline V CDR1 and CDR2: MNHEY, SVGAGI. The CDR3 has 13 residues. CDR3 sequence: CASRREGGNEQFF. CDR3 nucleotides: TGTGCCAGCCGGCGGGAGGGGGGCAATGAGCAGTTCTTC.

The gene calls are TRBV5-6 and TRBJ1-5; TRBD1 might be the D (5 bases). This CDR3 spans 12 amino acids. V was clipped by 4 bases and J by 8 bases, with 10 bases between them. CDR1 and CDR2 (germline): SGHDT, YYEEEE. The CDR3 protein is CASSLPGEPQHF. The CDR3 DNA follows: TGTGCCAGCAGCCTCCCGGGGGAGCCCCAGCATTTT.

V usage is TRBV11-2 and J usage is TRBJ2-2, with TRBD2 identical over 13 bases. V shed 5 bases, J shed 5 bases, and the junction held 8 bases outside the gene matches. Germline V gene sequence: CDR1 SGHAT, CDR2 FQNNGV. This CDR3 has 17 residues. The CDR3 DNA follows: TGTGCCAGCAGCCTTGACCCGGGACTAGCGGGAACCGGGGAGCTGTTTTTT. The encoded protein is CASSLDPGLAGTGELFF.